Sequencing of this T cell receptor beta chain was carried out in a study of blood T cell repertoires in COVID-19. Study-level information: Whether acute or convalescent, the COVID-19 samples came from the United States, Italy and Spain. In each case, the material was cDNA or gDNA derived from T cells, B-cell-depleted T cells, or PBMCs.

The germline V and J ends were trimmed by 0 bases and 6 bases, with 12 bases remaining between them. The CDR3 covers 15 residues. Germline CDR1 is LNHNV and CDR2 is YYDKDF (reference sequence). Per the original data handling: Using reference gene primer amplification, nucleated cell counts were estimated. Repertoires were generated with immunoSEQ multiplex PCR, while TCRdb's copy carries only in-frame clones and drops some. That table furnishes V, J and clone size, whereas the DNA furnished D and trimming. The table includes approximately 250,000 clones, approximately 87% detected once. The chain links TRBV15 to TRBJ2-1, with D unresolved. This receptor was obtained from a human donor in a cohort sampled during active COVID-19. The sample taken for sequencing was peripheral blood. CDR3 in DNA: TGTGCCACCAGCAGAGATCTCCATAGCCTCAATGAGCAGTTCTTC. This translates into CATSRDLHSLNEQFF.